This TCR beta chain was sequenced for a study of T cell repertoires in cytomegalovirus infection. In the study overall: An indication of both CMV infection and matching HLA type came from public TCR beta signatures. General study findings and limits: Ex vivo, HLA-C-restricted CMV-specific TCR beta clonotypes prevailed over the rest of the response.

TCRdb reanalysed the reads using MiXCR and keeps one entry per CDR3 protein. The data contain fewer than 850,000 distinct CDR3 sequences, about 27% of them singletons. This clonotype was seen only a few times. No antigen is known for it. Germline V gives CDR1 MNHNS, CDR2 SASEGT. The V gene lost 5 bases and the J gene lost 5 bases, with 13 bases spanning the gap. The CDR3 has 14 amino acids. The TCR comes from a human donor in good health (CMV status not recorded). Some clones in this sample may be carry-over from other donors' samples. The chain links TRBV6-1 to TRBJ2-1; maybe TRBD1 (6 bases). Here the sequenced sample was cultured CD8+ T cells from PBMCs, taken from culture after CMV antigen stimulation. This CDR3 reads CASSSGTYNNEQFF. The CDR3 DNA reads as TGTGCCAGCAGTTCCGGGACATACAACAATGAGCAGTTCTTC.